What follows describes a single TCR beta chain. Its antigen remains unidentified. There are no base qualities to consult, and no much larger clone falls within one base. TCRbeta CDR3 regions were amplified from genomic DNA by means of the immunoSEQ Assay, a bias-controlled multiplex PCR. The original pipeline was this. Nucleated cell counts per sample were estimated from amplification of reference gene primers within the assay. Sequence reads were collapsed and filtered to measure the absolute abundance of every unique TCRbeta CDR3 rearrangement. Productive Simpson clonality was computed per sample as the square root of Simpson's diversity index over productive rearrangements. Drawn from immuneACCESS, this table holds only the in-frame rearrangements with V and J called that TCRdb kept. Clones are partly lost; checked studies trace under half to an unresolved V gene and leave the rest unexplained. Clonal size and the V and J genes are those of that table, whereas D and trimming came from the DNA. This sample comprises 200,000 to 250,000 clones, approximately 90% of them detected only once. The ten largest clones add up to over 0.75% of the sample.

This sample was included in a study of blood T cell repertoires in COVID-19 (dated by TCRdb to 2020 to 2022). Background on the whole study: The collaborator samples originated in the United States, Italy and Spain and spanned the acute and convalescent phases of COVID-19. Nearly every sample came with metadata listing a de-identified subject ID, COVID-19 status, age in years and sex. A freely available public database, intended as a resource for researchers studying the immune response to SARS-CoV-2, is where the repertoires were released. Samples were obtained from the ongoing ImmuneRACE study (first 160 participants) and from roughly 1,300 subjects provided by 6 global collaborators. Where HLA class I and class II types were available, the types were taken from metadata supplied by the sample provider, not from assay-based typing. The dataset comprised deeply sampled blood TCRbeta repertoires from subjects exposed to, actively infected with, or recovered from COVID-19. The prospective study material was composed of cDNA or gDNA derived from T cells, B-cell-depleted T cells, or PBMCs. The paper as a whole reports these results and caveats: The quantity of clinical and demographic metadata differed by source and by participant and was supplied without curation.

In Seattle, one collaborating source enrolled patients while the infection was active and tracked those patients longitudinally over the course of disease. Collaborating institutions collected whole blood in K2EDTA tubes following their own protocols. For TCRbeta analysis, collaborators shipped samples as frozen whole blood, isolated PBMCs, or DNA extracted from either of those sample types. Sequencing was done on a sample of peripheral blood. The origin of this receptor is a man aged 55 to 70 with COVID-19, enrolled during active disease.

The DNA is as follows: TGTGCCAGCCCTAAGGGGCCTGGCTACACCTTC. The encoded protein is CASPKGPGYTF. The chain was built from TRBV9 and TRBJ1-2; a tentative D call is TRBD1 (5 bases match). At the junction V is shortened by 7 bases and J by 7 bases, with 11 bases in between. The CDR3, from cysteine to phenylalanine, totals 11 residues. Only the CDR3 region is kept as DNA, spanning 33 bases read in frame from base 1. From the germline V gene, CDR1 is SGDLS and CDR2 is YYNGEE.